This note documents a single T cell receptor beta chain sequence. The sample belongs to a study of blood T cell repertoires in COVID-19. Assay: immunoSEQ multiplex PCR; the TCRdb copy retains only in-frame clones and omits some. Among under 200,000 clones listed, roughly 90% were seen once. The source of this sequence is a man younger than 30 with COVID-19, enrolled during active disease. What was sequenced was peripheral blood.

CDR3 sequence: CASSGRDEMDTEAFF. DNA for the CDR3: TGTGCCAGCAGTGGGAGGGACGAAATGGACACTGAAGCTTTCTTT. The chain recombines TRBV6-4 with TRBJ1-1, with D possibly TRBD1 on 5 matching bases. The germline V gene has CDR1 MRHNA and CDR2 SNTAGT. The CDR3 covers 15 residues. Trimming removed 4 bases at V and 3 bases at J, with 15 bases between.